This T cell receptor beta chain was captured by sequencing in a study of T-cell reconstitution after alpha-beta-depleted transplantation in children. The V end was cut by 6 bases, the J end by 2 bases, with 14 bases between. Germline V gene sequence: CDR1 MNHNS, CDR2 SASEGT. The CDR3 is 14 residues long. The library targeted TCRbeta and was prepared with unique molecular identifiers. TCRdb used MiXCR to reprocess the PCR reads, holding one entry per CDR3 protein. The data hold some 240,000 distinct CDR3 sequences, with around 9.7% observed a single time. This clonotype was seen ten or more times. Material: PBMCs from the stem cell graft donor, obtained from the stem cell graft. The sequence was obtained from a human donor who donated a stem cell graft to a child with SCID. This chain connects TRBV6-1 to TRBJ2-7; D unclear. CDR3 loop: CASRLRVGAYEQYF. Written as DNA, the CDR3 is TGTGCCAGCAGACTAAGGGTTGGAGCCTACGAGCAGTACTTC.